A single sample is the source of the 2 T cell receptor beta chains below, sequenced in a study of CD8+CD57+ T cells in acquired aplastic anemia. In patients chosen for sequencing, flow cytometry had shown CD8+CD57+ cell expansion. The TCR beta profiling, which covered VDJ combination and CDR3 sequence, was carried out using genomic DNA as the template. TCRdb redid the calling of the reads with MiXCR, one entry per CDR3 protein. Seen here are roughly 250,000 distinct CDR3 sequences, approximately 86% observed once, and the top ten hold 35% to 50%. Material for sequencing was sorted CD4+, CD8+, or CD8+CD57+ T cells (not recorded which) from PBMCs. These receptors all come from a human donor with aplastic anemia.

The chain joins TRBV7-2 to TRBJ1-1, with a weak D call TRBD1 (5 bases). The germline CDR1 and CDR2 sequences are SGHTA and FQGNSA. Trimming cost V 0 bases and J 13 bases, with 21 bases left between them. The CDR3 has 15 residues. The CDR3 protein is CASSLAGTADTQDFF. CDR3 sequence (DNA): TGTGCCAGCAGCTTAGCTGGGACTGCCGATACTCAGGATTTCTTT.

On this clonotype: One junction end disagrees with the germline gene, perhaps due to a read error. The genes are TRBV7-9 and TRBJ1-6, with TRBD1 identical over 7 bases. In germline, CDR1 is SEHNR, CDR2 FQNEAQ (reference sequence). CDR3 length: 14 amino acids. The CDR3 region is CASSQGGGLGQDEF. DNA of the CDR3: TGTGCCAGCAGCCAGGGGGGCGGACTCGGTCAGGATGAGTTT.